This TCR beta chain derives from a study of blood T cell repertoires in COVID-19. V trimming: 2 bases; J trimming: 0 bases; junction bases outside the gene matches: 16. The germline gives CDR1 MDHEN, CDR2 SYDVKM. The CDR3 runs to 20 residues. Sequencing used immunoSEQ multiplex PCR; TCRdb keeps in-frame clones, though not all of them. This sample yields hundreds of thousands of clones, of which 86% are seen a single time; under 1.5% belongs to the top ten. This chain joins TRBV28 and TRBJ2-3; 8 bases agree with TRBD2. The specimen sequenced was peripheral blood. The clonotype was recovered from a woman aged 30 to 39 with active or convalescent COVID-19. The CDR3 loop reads CASSLLPAGAFYLSTDTQYF. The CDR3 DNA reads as TGTGCCAGCAGTTTACTTCCAGCGGGAGCCTTCTATTTAAGCACAGATACGCAGTATTTT.